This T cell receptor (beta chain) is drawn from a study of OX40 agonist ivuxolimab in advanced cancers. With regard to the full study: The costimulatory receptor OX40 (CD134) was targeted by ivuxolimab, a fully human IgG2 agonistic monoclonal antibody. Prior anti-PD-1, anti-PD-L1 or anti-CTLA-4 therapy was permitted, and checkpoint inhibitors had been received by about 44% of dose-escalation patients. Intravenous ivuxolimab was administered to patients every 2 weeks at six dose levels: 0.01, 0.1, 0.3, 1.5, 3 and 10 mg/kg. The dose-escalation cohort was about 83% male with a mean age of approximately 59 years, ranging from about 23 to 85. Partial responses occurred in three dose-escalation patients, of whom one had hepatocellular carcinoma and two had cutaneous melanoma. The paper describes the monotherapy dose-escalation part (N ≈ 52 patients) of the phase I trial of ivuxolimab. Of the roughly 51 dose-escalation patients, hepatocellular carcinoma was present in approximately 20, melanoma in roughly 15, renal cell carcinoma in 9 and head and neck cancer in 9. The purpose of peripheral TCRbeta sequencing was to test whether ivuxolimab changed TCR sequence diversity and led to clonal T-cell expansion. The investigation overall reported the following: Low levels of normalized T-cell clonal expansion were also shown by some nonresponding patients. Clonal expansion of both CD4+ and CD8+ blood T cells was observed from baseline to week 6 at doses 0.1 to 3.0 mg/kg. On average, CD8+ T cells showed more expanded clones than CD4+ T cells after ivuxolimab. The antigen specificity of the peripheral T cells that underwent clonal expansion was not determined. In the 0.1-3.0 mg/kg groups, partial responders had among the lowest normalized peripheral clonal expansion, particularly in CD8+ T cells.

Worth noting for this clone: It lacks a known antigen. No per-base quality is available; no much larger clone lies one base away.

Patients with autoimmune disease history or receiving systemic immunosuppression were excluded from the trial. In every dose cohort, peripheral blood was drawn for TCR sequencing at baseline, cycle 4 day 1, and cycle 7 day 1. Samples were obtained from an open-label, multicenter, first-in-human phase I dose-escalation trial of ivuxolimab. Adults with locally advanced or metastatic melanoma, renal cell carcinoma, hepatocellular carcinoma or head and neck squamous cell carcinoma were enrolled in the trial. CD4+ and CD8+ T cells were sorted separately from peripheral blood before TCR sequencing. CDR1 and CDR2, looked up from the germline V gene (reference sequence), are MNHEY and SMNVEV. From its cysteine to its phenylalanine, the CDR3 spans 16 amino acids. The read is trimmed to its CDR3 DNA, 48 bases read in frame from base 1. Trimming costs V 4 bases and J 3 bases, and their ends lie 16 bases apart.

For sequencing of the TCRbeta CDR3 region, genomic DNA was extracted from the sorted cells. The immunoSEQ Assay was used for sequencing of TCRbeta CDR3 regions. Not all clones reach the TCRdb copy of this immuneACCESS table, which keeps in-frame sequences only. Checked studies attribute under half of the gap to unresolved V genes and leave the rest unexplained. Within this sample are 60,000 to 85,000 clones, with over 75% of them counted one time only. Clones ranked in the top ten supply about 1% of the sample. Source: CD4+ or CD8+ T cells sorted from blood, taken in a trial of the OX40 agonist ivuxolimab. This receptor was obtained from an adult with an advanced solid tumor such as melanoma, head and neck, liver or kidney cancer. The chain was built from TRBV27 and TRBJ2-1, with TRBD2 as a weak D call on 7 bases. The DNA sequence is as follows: TGTGCCAGCAGTTATAGGGGGGGCGCGGGCTACAATGAGCAGTTCTTC. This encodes CASSYRGGAGYNEQFF.